This passage covers 21 T cell receptor beta chains from one sample sequenced in a study of CD8 T cells in Susac syndrome. Reverse transcription of about 0.5 to 1 ug RNA was performed with random hexamers. Each CDR3 protein gets one entry after TCRdb re-called the immunoSEQ multiplex PCR reads with MiXCR. The sample has about 280,000 distinct CDR3 sequences, 85% seen once. Sequences were obtained from CD8+ T cells from PBMCs. The origin of the receptors is a human donor with multiple sclerosis.

A remark on this clonotype: Compared with germline, one end of the junction differs, possibly owing to a read error. The rearrangement uses TRBV6-1 and TRBJ1-5; 10 bases agree with TRBD1. CDR3 size: 16 residues. In germline, CDR1 is MNHNS, CDR2 SASEGT. The CDR3 here is CTSSRRDRGTFQPQHF. CDR3 DNA: TGTACCAGCAGTCGCCGGGACAGGGGCACCTTTCAGCCCCAGCATTTT.

The J gene is TRBJ1-5, the V gene TRBV5-5; 7 nucleotides agree with TRBD1. J was trimmed by 7 bases and V by 5 bases; bases with no gene match: 6. CDR3 size: 13 residues. Looked up from germline, CDR1 is SGHKS and CDR2 is YYEKEE (reference sequence). The CDR3 DNA is TGTGCCAGCAGTCCTGACAGGGACCAGCCCCAGCATTTT. This encodes CASSPDRDQPQHF. Full variable domain (remainder filled in from reference TRBV5-5 and TRBJ1-5): DAGVTQSPTHLIKTRGQQVTLRCSPISGHKSVSWYQQVLGQGPQFIFQYYEKEERGRGNFPDRFSARQFPNYSSELNVNALLLGDSALYLCASSPDRDQPQHFGDGTRLSIL.

This rearrangement joins TRBV3-1 to TRBJ2-1; D not certain. The germline V and J ends were trimmed by 4 bases and 4 bases, with 11 bases remaining between them. The CDR3 covers 14 residues. Germline loops: CDR1 LGHDT, CDR2 YNNKEL (reference sequence). The CDR3 sequence is CASSPTGRYNEQFF. CDR3 sequence (DNA): TGTGCCAGCAGCCCCACCGGACGTTACAATGAGCAGTTCTTC.

The V and J genes are TRBV28 and TRBJ2-2; D not certain. CDR1 and CDR2 from the germline V gene are MDHEN and SYDVKM. Trimming took 6 bases from V and 3 from J, leaving 11 bases between them. The CDR3 consists of 14 residues. CDR3 in DNA: TGTGCCAGCAGCCTCGATGGGTACACCGGGGAGCTGTTTTTT. It specifies CASSLDGYTGELFF.

The chain couples TRBV6-5 to TRBJ2-2, with D unresolved. This CDR3 comprises 15 residues. V shed 1 base and J shed 4 bases, with 10 bases lying between them. Germline V CDR1 and CDR2: MNHEY, SVGAGI. In DNA, the CDR3 is TGTGCCAGCAGTTACTACGGGCCGGGCACCGGGGAGCTGTTTTTT. Amino acids: CASSYYGPGTGELFF.

The rearrangement uses TRBV29-1 and TRBJ1-1; the D is unclear. Germline CDR1 and CDR2: SQVTM and ANQGSEA. The CDR3 has 12 residues. The V end was cut by 0 bases, the J end by 10 bases, with 12 bases between. The CDR3 nucleotides read TGCAGCGTTGAAGAACTTTCCGAGGGAGCTTTCTTT. Protein product: CSVEELSEGAFF.

The chain employs TRBV20-1 and TRBJ2-4, with D unresolved. V lost 2 bases and J 0 bases, leaving 14 bases between the germline ends. This CDR3 comprises 16 residues. CDR1 is DFQATT, CDR2 SNEGSKA, per germline (reference sequence). Here the CDR3 DNA reads TGCAGTGCTAGAAAGGGCCAGTCCCTAGCCAAAAACATTCAGTACTTC. Encoded protein: CSARKGQSLAKNIQYF.

The genes are TRBV3-1 and TRBJ2-1; 9 nucleotides line up with TRBD2. Germline V lookup: CDR1 LGHDT, CDR2 YNNKEL (reference sequence). This CDR3 region has 18 residues. V lost 1 base, J lost 3 bases, and 10 bases stayed unmatched. The CDR3 DNA follows: TGTGCCAGCAGCCAAGTCGGGATGGCGGGAGGGAGCTACAATGAGCAGTTCTTC. Residues: CASSQVGMAGGSYNEQFF.

V is TRBV20-1 and J is TRBJ1-1, with D unresolved. Looked up from germline, CDR1 is DFQATT and CDR2 is SNEGSKA (reference sequence). V was shortened by 4 bases and J by 1 base, with 7 bases between the two germline ends. The CDR3 is 12 amino acids. DNA for the CDR3: TGCAGTGCTACTCGCGGGAACACTGAAGCTTTCTTT. It yields the protein CSATRGNTEAFF.

The chain employs TRBV27 and TRBJ1-1; weak D call: TRBD1 (6 bases). The CDR3 covers 13 residues. In germline, CDR1 is MNHEY, CDR2 SMNVEV (reference sequence). Trimming removed 7 bases from V and 2 bases from J, with 11 bases in between. In DNA, the CDR3 is TGTGCCAGCATTAACAGGGCCAACACTGAAGCTTTCTTT. This encodes CASINRANTEAFF.

This clonotype was observed a few times. This chain joins TRBV7-2 and TRBJ1-2; 7 nucleotides match TRBD1. V lost 5 bases, J lost 4 bases, and 4 bases stayed unmatched. Per the germline V gene, CDR1 is SGHTA and CDR2 is FQGNSA. The CDR3 has 13 residues. DNA for the CDR3: TGTGCCAGCAGCCAGAGGACAGGCTATGGCTACACCTTC. It translates to CASSQRTGYGYTF.

The V and J genes are TRBV11-2 and TRBJ2-5; D is unresolved. Germline CDR1 is SGHAT and CDR2 is FQNNGV. The CDR3 runs 12 residues. V shed 5 bases and J shed 5 bases, with 9 bases lying between them. CDR3 protein: CASSPSRETQYF. The CDR3 region has the DNA TGTGCCAGCAGCCCCTCGCGGGAGACCCAGTACTTC.

J is TRBJ1-2 and V is TRBV27; TRBD1 matches at 8 bases. J was trimmed by 6 bases and V by 3 bases; bases with no gene match: 9. This CDR3 spans 15 amino acids. Per germline, CDR1 MNHEY and CDR2 SMNVEV (reference sequence). DNA of the CDR3: TGTGCCAGCAGTTTTGGTGGACAGGGCGGTCATGGCTACACCTTC. Translated, it gives CASSFGGQGGHGYTF.

J is TRBJ1-4 and V is TRBV28; 7 nucleotides agree with TRBD1. This CDR3 comprises 18 residues. Germline V gene data show CDR1 as MDHEN and CDR2 as SYDVKM. Trimming at V came to 4 bases and at J to 3 bases, leaving 14 bases not matched to a gene. The CDR3 bases are TGTGCCAGCAGTTCGCCCCGACAGGGAGGTTTAGCTAATGAAAAACTGTTTTTT. Translation: CASSSPRQGGLANEKLFF.

The chain employs TRBV20-1 and TRBJ2-7; 11 bases map to TRBD2. After removal of 3 bases from V and 3 bases from J, the junction contained 4 bases not matched to a gene. Germline values: CDR1 DFQATT, CDR2 SNEGSKA (reference sequence). The CDR3 is 14 residues long. The CDR3 protein is CSASGTSGFYEQYF. CDR3 in DNA: TGCAGTGCTAGCGGGACTAGCGGTTTCTACGAGCAGTACTTC.

The chain uses TRBV27 and TRBJ1-5, with D perhaps matching TRBD1 (6 bases). V was pared by 5 bases and J by 4 bases, with 15 bases between. The CDR3 runs 15 residues. Per the germline V gene, CDR1 is MNHEY and CDR2 is SMNVEV (reference sequence). This CDR3 is CASSPQGLWNQPQHF. CDR3 DNA sequence: TGTGCCAGCAGTCCTCAGGGGTTATGGAATCAGCCCCAGCATTTT.

The rearrangement links TRBV12-3 or TRBV12-4 to TRBJ2-1; D gene ambiguous. Trimming pared 0 bases from V and 5 bases from J, leaving 8 bases between. The CDR3 spans 14 residues. The CDR3 region has the DNA TGTGCCAGCAGTTTAGCGGCTCCTAACAATGAGCAGTTCTTC. This sequence encodes CASSLAAPNNEQFF.

The chain carries TRBV2 and TRBJ2-1; 11 nucleotides align to TRBD1. This CDR3 region has 15 residues. Germline CDR1 reads SNHLY; CDR2 reads FYNNEI. V dropped 9 bases and J dropped 4; count of bases not matched to a gene: 8. For the CDR3, the DNA is TGTGCCAGTTCTTGGACAGGGGGCGAATACAATGAGCAGTTCTTC. Translated, it gives CASSWTGGEYNEQFF.

V and J are TRBV4-1 and TRBJ1-4, with 7 bases fitting TRBD1. Per the germline V gene, CDR1 is MGHRA and CDR2 is YSYEKL. Losses at the gene ends were 5 bases for V and 3 bases for J; bases not matched to a gene: 3. This CDR3 contains 14 residues. Here the CDR3 reads CASSIGTANEKLFF. The CDR3 coding sequence is TGCGCCAGCAGCATCGGGACAGCTAATGAAAAACTGTTTTTT.

The V call is TRBV20-1, the J call TRBJ2-7, with 13 bases matching TRBD2. The trim removed 3 bases at V and 3 bases at J, leaving 8 bases unmatched. The CDR3 is 16 amino acids. Germline loops: CDR1 DFQATT, CDR2 SNEGSKA (reference sequence). Here the CDR3 reads CSARATGTSGIYEQYF. The CDR3 DNA reads as TGCAGTGCTAGGGCTACCGGGACTAGCGGGATCTACGAGCAGTACTTC.

The chain combines TRBV7-9 with TRBJ2-1, with 7 bases that match TRBD2. This CDR3 has 13 residues. Unmatched junction bases numbered 6, after V lost 8 bases and J lost 5 bases. Per the germline V gene, CDR1 is SEHNR and CDR2 is FQNEAQ (reference sequence). The CDR3 coding sequence is TGTGCCAGCCGTACGGGAGGCCACAATGAGCAGTTCTTC. Translation: CASRTGGHNEQFF.